This passage covers 15 T cell receptor beta chains from one sample sequenced in a study. The sorted Tregs were CD4+CD25+CD127-/low cells. Each CDR3 protein gets one entry after TCRdb re-called the 5' RACE reads with MiXCR. The sample comprises over 45,000 distinct CDR3 sequences, about 26% of which are singletons, and roughly 2.3% rests with the top ten. Sequenced sample: tumor-infiltrating Tregs sorted from the breast tumor. The receptors stem from a female donor with breast cancer.

This clonotype was observed a single time. The chain links TRBV10-3 to TRBJ2-7; tentative D call: TRBD2 (5 bases). Germline loops: CDR1 ENHRY, CDR2 SYGVKD. The CDR3 extends over 12 amino acids. Trimming pared 10 bases from V and 5 bases from J, leaving 15 bases between. In DNA, the CDR3 is TGTGCCACTAACGGGGAAGGACACGAGCAGTACTTC. Its translation is CATNGEGHEQYF.

Ten or more counts support this clonotype. The V and J genes are TRBV2 and TRBJ2-6; 7 nucleotides line up with TRBD2. Germline lookup yields CDR1 SNHLY and CDR2 FYNNEI. V lost 8 bases to trimming and J lost 4 bases; unmatched junction nucleotides: 11. There are 16 residues in the CDR3. CDR3 coding DNA: TGTGCCAGCGGAGGGTCCTTCGGGAGGGGGGCCAACGTCCTGACTTTC. The encoded protein is CASGGSFGRGANVLTF.

This chain uses TRBV11-2 with TRBJ2-1; D perhaps matches TRBD2 (5 bases). Trimming took off 5 bases at V and 8 bases at J, with 16 bases between the two ends. The CDR3 is made up of 14 amino acids. Germline loops: CDR1 SGHAT, CDR2 FQNNGV. CDR3 bases: TGTGCCAGCAGCCCGGGAAGTACGGCGGATGAGCAGTTCTTC. It encodes CASSPGSTADEQFF.

On this clonotype: The germline gene is not matched at one end of the junction; a read error may be the cause. J is TRBJ1-3 and V is TRBV4-2, with D hard to call. The CDR3 totals 17 residues. Germline values: CDR1 LGHNA, CDR2 YNFKEQ. CDR3 loop: CANSQDIGGLGGNTIYF. The CDR3 DNA is TGTGCCAACAGCCAAGACATCGGTGGCCTGGGTGGAAACACCATATATTTT.

A word on this clonotype: Given a much more abundant clone one base away, this may be a read error. The chain has TRBV29-1 and TRBJ2-7; a possible D gene is TRBD2 (5 bases). CDR3 length: 11 amino acids. Trimming stripped 4 bases from V and 6 bases from J, with 10 bases between. CDR1 and CDR2 from the germline V gene are SQVTM and ANQGSEA. This CDR3 is CSVGAGSEQYF. The DNA of the CDR3 is TGCAGCGTTGGGGCGGGTAGCGAGCAGTACTTC.

This clonotype has a handful of counts. The genes are TRBV20-1 and TRBJ1-6, with a weak D call TRBD1 (6 bases). V was clipped by 4 bases and J by 7 bases, with 14 bases between them. Germline values: CDR1 DFQATT, CDR2 SNEGSKA (reference sequence). The CDR3 contains 14 residues. The CDR3 sequence is CSAKPVRGNSPLHF. The CDR3 region has the DNA TGCAGTGCTAAACCGGTCAGGGGAAATTCACCCCTCCACTTT.

The rearrangement joins TRBV3-1 to TRBJ2-3; D not certain. Germline CDR1 reads LGHDT; CDR2 reads YNNKEL (reference sequence). This CDR3 region has 13 residues. Between the trimmed V and J ends, which lost 2 bases and 6 bases, there was a span of 9 bases. CDR3 bases: TGTGCCAGCAGCCAACCTCCCGAGGATACGCAGTATTTT. It encodes CASSQPPEDTQYF.

The V call is TRBV7-2, the J call TRBJ2-1; the D call may be TRBD1 or TRBD2 (5 bases each). Germline CDR1 is SGHTA and CDR2 is FQGNSA. Trimming stripped 2 bases from V and 10 bases from J, with 18 bases between. The CDR3 runs 15 residues. CDR3 sequence reads: CASSLQGPPTTEQFF. Here the CDR3 DNA reads TGTGCCAGCAGCTTACAGGGACCCCCCACCACCGAGCAGTTCTTC.

The V and J genes are TRBV7-3 and TRBJ1-6; TRBD1 is a possible D gene (5 bases). Looked up from germline, CDR1 is SGHTA and CDR2 is FQGTGA. The CDR3 sequence is 15 residues long. Trimming removed 2 bases from V and 8 bases from J, with 13 bases in between. CDR3 DNA: TGTGCCAGCAGCTTACGGTCCCTGGGGGATTCACCCCTCCACTTT. It is translated as CASSLRSLGDSPLHF.

J is TRBJ2-3 and V is TRBV20-1, with 13 nucleotides matching TRBD2. Trimming at V came to 3 bases and at J to 4 bases, leaving 13 bases not matched to a gene. Germline loops: CDR1 DFQATT, CDR2 SNEGSKA (reference sequence). The CDR3 is 18 amino acids. CDR3 protein: CSASGGTSGNGKSDTQYF. DNA for the CDR3: TGCAGTGCTAGTGGCGGGACTAGCGGGAACGGGAAGTCAGATACGCAGTATTTT.

A word on this clonotype: A read error may explain this, as a much larger clone is one base away. The V call is TRBV6-2 or TRBV6-3, the J call TRBJ2-7; the match to TRBD2 covers 10 bases. The CDR3 totals 13 residues. Per the germline V gene, CDR1 is MNHEY and CDR2 is SVGEGT. Written as DNA, the CDR3 is TGTGCCAGCAGTTACTCAGGTAGCGGGAGGCCCTGCTTC. Amino acids: CASSYSGSGRPCF.

This CDR3 reads CATSRGQGAVEKLFF. DNA of the CDR3: TGTGCCACCAGCAGAGGACAGGGGGCCGTTGAAAAACTGTTTTTT. The V gene is TRBV15, the J gene TRBJ1-4; TRBD1 matches at 10 bases. Germline V gene sequence: CDR1 LNHNV, CDR2 YYDKDF (reference sequence). This CDR3 has 15 residues. The trim removed 1 base at V and 7 bases at J, leaving 3 bases unmatched.

This chain connects TRBV6-6 to TRBJ1-5; TRBD1 might be the D (5 bases). Germline CDR1 is MNHNY and CDR2 is SVGAGI (reference sequence). The V end was cut by 0 bases, the J end by 5 bases, with 11 bases between. The CDR3 consists of 15 residues. The CDR3 here is CASSYSMSGYQPQHF. Here the CDR3 DNA reads TGTGCCAGCAGTTACTCGATGTCAGGGTATCAGCCCCAGCATTTT.

This clonotype was detected a few times. J is TRBJ1-3 and V is TRBV5-5; no clear D. CDR1 SGHKS and CDR2 YYEKEE come from the germline V gene (reference sequence). The CDR3 contains 17 residues. V was clipped by 0 bases and J by 4 bases, with 17 bases between them. The CDR3 DNA is TGTGCCAGCAGCTTGGACCCGGGAGATCCGATCGGAAACACCATATATTTT. Encoded protein: CASSLDPGDPIGNTIYF.

The V and J genes are TRBV7-2 and TRBJ2-7, with TRBD2 matching 15 bases. The junction had 8 bases not matched to a gene; V was cut back by 2 bases and J by 6 bases. The CDR3 contains 17 residues. The germline gives CDR1 SGHTA, CDR2 FQGNSA. The CDR3 DNA reads TGTGCCAGCAGCTTATATGGGGGACTAGCGGGGGGCCCCGAGCAGTACTTC. Protein: CASSLYGGLAGGPEQYF.